The present T cell receptor (beta chain) was sequenced within a study of human versus mouse CDR3 diversity and MHC coevolution (dated by TCRdb to 2016 to 2017). Background on the whole study: The immunoSEQ assay was reported to detect one in 200,000 T cells and to minimize multiplex PCR amplification bias. Valid reads per sample ranged from roughly 0.6 x 10^7 to 1.7 x 10^7 across mouse and human samples. Human naive CD4 T cell repertoires served as a reference for TCR selection on multiple MHC II alleles, compared against human-TCR-locus transgenic mice with single MHC II. Three healthy volunteer blood donors were included in the human cohort, with one aged 30 to 39, one aged 40 to 49 and one aged 60 to 69 at collection.

The research as a whole found: On average, humans had more CDR3 deletions and insertions than mice, indicating greater exonuclease and TdT activity. iCHAO1 estimates gave humans the largest TCR beta repertoire, around 1.5 million clonotypes, attributed likely to selection by multiple MHC II molecules. Because human T cells were selected on over 5 MHC II alleles, repertoire diversity was not considered directly comparable between humans and mice. Among all compared groups, most of the three human donors had the lowest clonal inequality scores.

The QIAGEN blood and tissue kit was used to extract genomic DNA from sorted cells, and the DNA was quantified on a NanoDrop 1000. Deep sequencing and quantification of TCR alpha and beta chains were performed on the immunoSEQ platform by multiplex PCR of genomic DNA. The paper's data handling went like this. Annotation of the TCR sequences relied on IMGT gene and region definitions. Out-of-frame rearrangements were used as a proxy for the preselection repertoire and compared with in-frame clonotypes. To estimate repertoire size, the study used the iCHAO1 estimator that comes with the immunoSEQ platform. A Gini index based on the Lorenz curve was applied to in-frame amino acid clonotypes to measure clonal inequality. The intersect function of the R package tcR was used to count shared clonotypes, and the Jaccard index was used to score similarity. The R prcomp function was used without normalization to run principal component analysis of V, J and V-J usage frequencies. TCRdb took over this immuneACCESS table, retaining in-frame rearrangements with V and J assigned. Such tables are incomplete; in checked studies, under half of the missing clones stem from an unresolved V gene, and the remainder is unexplained. Clone size and the V and J calls come from that table; the DNA yielded D and trimming. The sample table holds about 81,000 clones, of which 90% to 95% were seen once. Clones ranked in the top ten supply 1.3% of the sample.

Measured from the cysteine to the phenylalanine, the CDR3 is 14 residues long. The read is trimmed to its CDR3 DNA, 42 bases read in frame from base 1. CDR1 and CDR2, per the germline V gene, are MNHNS and SASEGT. At the junction V is shortened by 7 bases and J by 4 bases, with 16 bases in between. With respect to this clone: The antigen it recognizes is unknown. No much larger clonotype is one base removed from it; base qualities were not supplied.

Fluorescence-activated cell sorting was used to isolate naive CD4 T cells, defined as CD45RO-negative and CD62L-positive, from PBMCs. About 50 ml of fresh peripheral blood was drawn per donor, and PBMCs were isolated by Ficoll density centrifugation. Cell sorting was carried out on a FACSAria III instrument, and a purity above 95% was achieved for all samples. This sequence was found in a person aged 30-70 years in good health. Material for sequencing was naive CD4+ T cells from blood. According to the study, the label for this sample's cell subset or site signals: CD45RO-negative CD62L-positive naive CD4 T cells. Recombination linked TRBV6-1 to TRBJ1-1, with no confident D gene call. Here the CDR3 is given as CASKMEPWVTEAFF. The base sequence is TGTGCCAGCAAGATGGAGCCTTGGGTCACTGAAGCTTTCTTT.